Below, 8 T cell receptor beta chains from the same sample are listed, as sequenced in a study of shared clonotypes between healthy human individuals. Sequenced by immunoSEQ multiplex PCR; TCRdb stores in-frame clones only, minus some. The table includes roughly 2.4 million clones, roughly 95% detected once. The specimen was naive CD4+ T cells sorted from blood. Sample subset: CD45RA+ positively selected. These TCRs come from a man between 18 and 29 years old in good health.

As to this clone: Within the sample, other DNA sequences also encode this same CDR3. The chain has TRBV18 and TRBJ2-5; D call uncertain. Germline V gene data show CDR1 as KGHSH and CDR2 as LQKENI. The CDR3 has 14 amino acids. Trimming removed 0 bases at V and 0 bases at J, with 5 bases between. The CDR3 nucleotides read TGTGCCAGCTCACCACCAGGGTACCAAGAGACCCAGTACTTC. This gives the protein CASSPPGYQETQYF. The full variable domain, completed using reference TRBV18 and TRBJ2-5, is NAGVMQNPRHLVRRRGQEARLRCSPMKGHSHVYWYRQLPEEGLKFMVYLQKENIIDESGMPKERFSAEFPKEGPSILRIQQVVRGDSAAYFCASSPPGYQETQYFGPGTRLLVL.

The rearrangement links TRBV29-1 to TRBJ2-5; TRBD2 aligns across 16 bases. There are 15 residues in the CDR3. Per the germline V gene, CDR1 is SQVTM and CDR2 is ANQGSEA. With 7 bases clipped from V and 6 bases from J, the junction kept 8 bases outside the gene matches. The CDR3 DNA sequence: TGCAGCGCCGGGACTAGCGGGAGGGCCTGGAAGACCCAGTACTTC. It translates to CSAGTSGRAWKTQYF.

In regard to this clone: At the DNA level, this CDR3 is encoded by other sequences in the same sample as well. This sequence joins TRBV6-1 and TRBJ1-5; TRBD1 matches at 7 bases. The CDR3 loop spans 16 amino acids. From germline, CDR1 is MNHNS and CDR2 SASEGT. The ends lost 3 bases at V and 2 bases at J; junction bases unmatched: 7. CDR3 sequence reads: CASSERQGAGNQPQHF. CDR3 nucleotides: TGTGCCAGCAGTGAGCGACAGGGTGCAGGCAATCAGCCCCAGCATTTT.

CDR3 loop: CASSAKAGGAEAFF. In nucleotides, the CDR3 is TGTGCCAGCAGTGCAAAGGCAGGGGGGGCTGAAGCTTTCTTT. The chain is built from TRBV2 and TRBJ1-1, with 7 bases fitting TRBD1. V lost 4 bases, J lost 6 bases, and 8 bases stayed unmatched. This CDR3 is 14 amino acids long. The germline V gene encodes CDR1 SNHLY and CDR2 FYNNEI.

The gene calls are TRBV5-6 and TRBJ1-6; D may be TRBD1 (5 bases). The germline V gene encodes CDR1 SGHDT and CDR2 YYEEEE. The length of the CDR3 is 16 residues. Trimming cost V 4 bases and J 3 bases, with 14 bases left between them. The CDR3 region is CASSAGLMDYNSPLHF. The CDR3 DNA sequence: TGTGCCAGCAGCGCGGGACTCATGGACTATAATTCACCCCTCCACTTT. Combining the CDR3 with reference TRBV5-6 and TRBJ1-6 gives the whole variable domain DAGVTQSPTHLIKTRGQQVTLRCSPKSGHDTVSWYQQALGQGPQFIFQYYEEEERQRGNFPDRFSGHQFPNYSSELNVNALLLGDSALYLCASSAGLMDYNSPLHFGNGTRLTVT.

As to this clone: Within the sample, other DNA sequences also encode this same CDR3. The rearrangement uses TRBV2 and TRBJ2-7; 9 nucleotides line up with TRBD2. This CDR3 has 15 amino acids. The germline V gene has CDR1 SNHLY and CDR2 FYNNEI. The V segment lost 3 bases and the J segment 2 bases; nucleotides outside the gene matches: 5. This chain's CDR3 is CASSEEAGGPYEQYF. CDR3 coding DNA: TGTGCCAGCAGTGAGGAGGCGGGAGGGCCCTACGAGCAGTACTTC.

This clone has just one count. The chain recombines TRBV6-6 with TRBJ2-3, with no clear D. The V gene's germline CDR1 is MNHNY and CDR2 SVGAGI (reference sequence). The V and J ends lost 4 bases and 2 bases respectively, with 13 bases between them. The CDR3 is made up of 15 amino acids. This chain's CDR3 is CASSFDNGITDTQYF. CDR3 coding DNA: TGTGCCAGCAGTTTCGACAATGGGATCACAGATACGCAGTATTTT.

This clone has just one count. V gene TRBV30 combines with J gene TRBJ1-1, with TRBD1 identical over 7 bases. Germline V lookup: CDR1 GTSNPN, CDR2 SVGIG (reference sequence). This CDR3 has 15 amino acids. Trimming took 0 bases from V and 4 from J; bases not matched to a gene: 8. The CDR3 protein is CAWSVPGRGGTEAFF. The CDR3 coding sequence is TGTGCCTGGAGTGTACCAGGCAGGGGGGGCACTGAAGCTTTCTTT. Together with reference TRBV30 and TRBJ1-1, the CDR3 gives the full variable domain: SQTIHQWPATLVQPVGSPLSLECTVEGTSNPNLYWYRQAAGRGLQLLFYSVGIGQISSEVPQNLSASRPQDRQFILSSKKLLLSDSGFYLCAWSVPGRGGTEAFFGQGTRLTVV.